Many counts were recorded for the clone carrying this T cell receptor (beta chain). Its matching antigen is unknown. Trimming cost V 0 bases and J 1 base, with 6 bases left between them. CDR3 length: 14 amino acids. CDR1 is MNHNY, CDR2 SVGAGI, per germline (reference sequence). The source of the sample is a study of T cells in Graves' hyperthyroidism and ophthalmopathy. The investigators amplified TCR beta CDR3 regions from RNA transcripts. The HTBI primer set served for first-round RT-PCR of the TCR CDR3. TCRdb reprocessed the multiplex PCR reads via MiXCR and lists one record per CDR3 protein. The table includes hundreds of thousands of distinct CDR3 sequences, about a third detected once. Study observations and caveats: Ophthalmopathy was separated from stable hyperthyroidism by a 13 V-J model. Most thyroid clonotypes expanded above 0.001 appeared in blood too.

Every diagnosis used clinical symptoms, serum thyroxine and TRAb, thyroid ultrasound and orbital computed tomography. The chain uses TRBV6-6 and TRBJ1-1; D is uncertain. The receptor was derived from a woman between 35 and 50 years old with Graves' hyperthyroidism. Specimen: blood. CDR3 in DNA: TGTGCCAGCAGTTACTCGAGTCGGAACACTGAAGCTTTCTTT. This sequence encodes CASSYSSRNTEAFF.